The following is a T cell receptor beta chain sequence with its context. Its antigen is still unknown. No much larger clone is present one base from it, and per-base qualities are unavailable. This specimen comes from a study of T-cell reconstitution after alpha-beta-depleted transplantation in children (dated by TCRdb to the mid-2010s). Regarding the complete study: Using TCR repertoire profiling, the study followed T-cell immune reconstitution in a quantitative way in children after TCRalphabeta/CD19-depleted allogeneic hematopoietic cell transplantation.

CDR1 SGHTA and CDR2 FQGNSA are derived from the germline V gene. The CDR3 runs 13 amino acids, cysteine and phenylalanine included. Of all the DNA, just the CDR3 is kept, 39 bases in frame from base 1. V and J are trimmed by 8 bases and 11 bases, and the gene matches miss 12 bases of the junction. The protocol used for the library was PCR. Sequenced using an Illumina HiSeq 2500. Molecular barcoding was employed in the preparation of TCR libraries, with unique molecular identifiers being used to normalize TCRbeta repertoire quantification. The raw public data were reprocessed by TCRdb itself: fastp quality trimming at Q25, MiXCR clonotype calling, in-frame beta chains only. Every CDR3 protein is listed once, alongside the most common genes and DNA of its rows. For this sample the table gives around 480,000 distinct CDR3 sequences, of which around a third were detected only once. The ten largest make up 2% to 2.5% of the sample.

This sequence uses TRBV7-2 and TRBJ1-2, and 9 junctional nucleotides match TRBD1. The receptor was derived from a human donor who donated a stem cell graft to a child with aplastic anemia. Sequenced here: PBMCs from the stem cell graft donor, sampled from the stem cell graft. The CDR3 has the sequence CASGGDRASLYTF. The nucleotide sequence is given as TGTGCCAGCGGCGGGGACAGGGCCTCTTTGTACACCTTC.